This note documents a single T cell receptor (beta chain) sequence. The target antigen is unknown. The entry originates in a study of cytomegalovirus exposure and HLA in healthy donors. Study in general: An earlier analysis identified 120 million or so unique TCR beta sequences in 150 million to 200 million T cells.

Primers: 60 Vbeta forward and 13 Jbeta reverse. Profiling relied on immunoSEQ multiplex PCR, and the TCRdb table lists in-frame clones only, not all of them. Its clone listing holds some 62,000 clones. Germline V gives CDR1 SGHAT, CDR2 FQNNGV. This CDR3 is 16 amino acids long. Between the trimmed V and J ends, which lost 5 bases and 2 bases, there was a span of 13 bases. Study findings and constraints: Sequencing likely generated an artifact that appeared as a cluster of highly shared sequence variants. The authors later linked a missense DCLRE1C variant to TCR beta V- and J-gene trimming.

There were likely unrecorded immune exposures, though donors were nominally healthy when sampled. This chain joins TRBV11-2 and TRBJ1-6; unclear D gene. Sequenced sample: PBMCs. This clonotype originated in a man under 40 in good health and CMV-seropositive. CDR3 in DNA: TGTGCCAGCAGCGGCACAGCTACCGCCTATAATTCACCCCTCCACTTT. Translated: CASSGTATAYNSPLHF.